This record looks at one T cell receptor (beta chain) sequence and its context. This clone was counted only a few times. Which antigen it targets is not known. There are no base qualities to consult, and no much larger clone falls within one base. The sample holds other DNA sequences that translate to the same CDR3. CDR1 GTSNPN and CDR2 SVGIG are derived from the germline V gene (reference sequence). The junction shows trimming of 3 bases on V and 2 bases on J, plus 4 bases between the germline ends. The CDR3 runs 11 amino acids, cysteine and phenylalanine included. Solely the CDR3 DNA is kept, with 33 bases framed from the first base. These data come from a study of cytomegalovirus exposure and HLA in healthy donors (dated by TCRdb to 2016 to 2017). Study-wide context: An earlier analysis of around 600 of the donors reported approximately 290 Gb of sequence data and 117 million unique TCR beta sequences from about 180 million T cells. Roughly 320 gigabases of sequencing data and roughly 81 million unique TCR sequences made up an early release that covered roughly 670 HLA-typed donors. Of the 350 to 450 genotyped donors, 70% to 90% were placed in the genetic ancestry cluster associated with self-reported Caucasian donors. The aim of the study was to test whether cataloging public T cell receptors could identify signatures of past pathogen exposure. The study used immunosequencing to profile the T cell repertoires of 666 subjects and linked those repertoires to cytomegalovirus serostatus. Along with the roughly 710-subject first cohort, a separate validation cohort of over a hundred different subjects was used. To predict cytomegalovirus infection status, the study combined high-throughput TCR immunosequencing, statistical association of individual TCRs with disease status, and machine learning. A later analysis re-analyzed previously published TCR beta repertoires from 666 donors and added high-resolution HLA genotyping to study TCR occurrence patterns. Rather than drawing on any new phenotypic data, the later analysis identified candidate immune exposures from TCR beta sequences and the way those sequences occurred across donors. To decide whether each TCR beta V gene segment behaved as functional or pseudogenic, an earlier analysis of 587 of the donors relied on high-throughput TCR beta sequencing. Donor age, sex, ethnicity and CMV serostatus were collected together with the repertoire data. A later genetic analysis used genome-wide SNP genotypes for about 55% of the 666 donors, treating that subset as a discovery cohort. Every discovery cohort repertoire had been produced on one sequencing platform. HLA typing included class I and class II loci at four-digit resolution. Typing coverage varied by locus: roughly 629-640 donors for A, B, C, DRB1 and DQB1; more than 500 for DQA1; around 610 for DPA1; approximately 490 for DPB1. Four to six DR-DQ haplotypes were handled as single units for association and clustering because linkage in the cohort was strong. Among some 400 genotyped donors of the cohort, an average of 235,054 unique TCR beta nucleotide sequences were sequenced per donor, around 20% of them non-productive. Beyond this particular receptor, the publication reports: In an earlier analysis of fewer than 750 of the donors, most TCR beta V segments were observed in productive rearrangements about 87% or about 30% of the time, broadly matching IMGT annotations. Specific HLA alleles were associated with 15,000 to 20,000 TCR beta sequences at a false discovery rate of 0.05 in a later analysis. A total of 164 TCR beta chains were listed by the study as associated with cytomegalovirus. According to a later analysis, most CMV-associated TCR beta chains appeared to be HLA-restricted, and the HLA associations seemed to be driven largely by CMV exposure. In this cohort, only TCR beta chains were sequenced, and detectable features were limited by the absence of alpha or paired-chain data. In a later analysis, the rate of TCR association differed among HLA loci, with DRB1 alleles having the most associated TCRs and HLA-C alleles having the fewest. HLA typing was unavailable for some donors at each locus, so association tests used only the typed subset. A later genetic analysis reported fewer N-insertions in productive TCRs among donors in an Asian-associated ancestry cluster than the roughly 620-donor mean. Strong co-occurrence of HLA alleles, especially DR and DQ, made assigning TCR associations to individual alleles difficult. According to a later analysis, parvovirus B19, influenza, CMV and Epstein-Barr virus appeared linked to several top co-occurrence clusters. V-gene and J-gene trimming of TCR beta chains was associated with a missense DCLRE1C variant in a later genetic analysis, and the association was replicated in an independent cohort. Sequencing depth was assumed to be roughly uniform across donors in the presence/absence analyses, though that assumption may not hold. A few of the identified cytomegalovirus-associated TCR beta chains were confirmed in vitro to be specific for cytomegalovirus antigens. Most TCR sequences were observed very rarely across donors, whereas some public TCRs were present in many individuals. Linkage disequilibrium might explain the correlated functional status among segregating V segments, but an unknown experimental factor could not be ruled out. A later analysis found that HLA-associated TCR beta chains were more clonally expanded and had lower generation probabilities than equally common non-associated chains. Because the 87-base-pair reads could not distinguish some IMGT-functional V segments, including TRBV6-2 and TRBV6-3, those segments were excluded. The classifier was reported to diagnose cytomegalovirus status with high specificity and sensitivity in both the original cohort and the validation cohort. A further reported finding was that TCR beta sequences accurately predicted the HLA-A and HLA-B alleles for most subjects in the first cohort. The authors suggested that the approach could potentially be extended to other disease states and immunological phenotypes. Roughly 15 rarely observed V segments, including chromosome 9 orphons, were excluded from the earlier analysis of a few hundred of the donors because counts were too low. A cluster of highly shared sequence variants was judged likely to be a technical artifact of the sequencing pipeline. Immune exposure information for the cohort was limited to CMV serostatus.

In total, roughly 670 healthy bone marrow donors made up the cohort. At the time of sampling, every cohort member was nominally healthy, though immune exposures that went unrecorded were likely present. The donor was CMV seronegative and was included in the group of several hundred seronegative cohort members. A peripheral blood sample was collected from each donor, and TCR beta sequencing was performed on peripheral blood mononuclear cells. Genomic DNA extraction from the blood cell samples was performed with the Qiagen DNeasy Blood Extraction Kit. Receptor amplification or capture employed the immunoSEQ multiplex PCR assay. A mixture of 60 forward primers for TCR Vbeta segments and 13 reverse primers for TCR Jbeta segments was used in the multiplex PCR. A multiplex PCR assay on genomic DNA amplified the CDR3 region of rearranged TCR beta genes. The Illumina HiSeq System was used to sequence the amplified TCR beta libraries as 87-base-pair reads. On the study's bioinformatics: A later analysis counted tens of millions of unique TCR beta chains across the 650 to 700 repertoires, and approximately 11 million of these chains were shared by at least two donors. A nearest-neighbor algorithm error-corrected the raw reads and collapsed the reads into unique sequences, merging closely related sequences to remove PCR and sequencing errors. V, D and J gene segments were assigned by aligning CDR3 sequences to IMGT reference sequences. For a sequence to be retained, a match of at least six nucleotides was required to both a V gene segment and a J gene segment. A rearrangement counted as productive if the CDR3 had no stop codons and remained in frame with V and J, and every other rearrangement counted as non-productive. Following IMGT convention, CDR3 was defined as the stretch from the second conserved V-encoded cysteine up to the conserved J-encoded phenylalanine. The earlier analysis of approximately 590 of the donors excluded any sequence lacking an unambiguous match to a single V gene segment. In an earlier analysis of almost 600 of the donors, a V segment was called functional when productive rearrangements were above 56.7%, and segregating when the standard deviation between donors exceeded 5%. A statistical classification framework was developed to diagnose cytomegalovirus status using the catalog of TCR beta chain sequences. A later analysis assigned V and J genes by comparing TCR nucleotide sequences with IMGT/GENE-DB human TR gene sequences. The TCRdist pipeline was used in a later analysis to assign CDR3 sequences and most-parsimonious VDJ recombination scenarios. In a later analysis, each TCR beta chain was defined by its CDR3 amino acid sequence together with its V-gene family, and reads without a unique V-gene family were excluded. To address suspected cross-contamination and a sequencing artifact, a later analysis removed roughly 640 highly shared, low-generation-probability nucleotide sequences. In a later analysis, a clonal expansion index for each public chain was calculated from normalized within-repertoire ranks of inferred template counts. In a later analysis, generation probabilities were computed using a VDJ recombination model fitted to out-of-frame rearrangements, and the results were checked against IGoR. A later analysis scored TCR-TCR, TCR-HLA and TCR-CMV co-occurrence with hypergeometric tests, applying a repertoire-size bias correction to TCR pairs. False discovery rates were estimated in a later analysis by permuting HLA or CMV assignments 20 times. In a later analysis, co-occurring TCRs were grouped using DBSCAN, and TCRdist sequence similarity was added for clustering within HLA-allele-positive subsets. Repertoires with fewer than 30,000 or more than 120,000 public chains, plus five repertoires with anomalous nucleotide sharing, were excluded from co-occurrence clustering. The clones in this table, taken by TCRdb from immuneACCESS, are in-frame only. Not every clone is retained; where verified, under half of the shortfall comes from an unresolved V gene, and the cause of the rest is unknown. V and J calls and clone size come straight from that table; D and trimming were deduced from the DNA. The sample data list under 200,000 clones, and roughly 79% of these were observed just once. 1.5% to 1.9% of the sample rests with the top ten.

The sequenced sample consisted of PBMCs. The chain couples TRBV30 to TRBJ1-1, with the identity of the D gene unclear. The receptor was derived from a man between 35 and 55 years old in good health and CMV-seronegative. The DNA sequence is as follows: TGTGCCTGGAGGAGAAACACTGAAGCTTTCTTT. Translated, this gives CAWRRNTEAFF.